The clone carrying this T cell receptor beta chain was observed many times. TCRdb re-called the 5' RACE reads with MiXCR, one entry per CDR3 protein. Counted here are approximately 220,000 distinct CDR3 sequences, 6% to 9% occurring once; the ten biggest clones make up roughly 2%. This sample is drawn from a study of identical twins. This CDR3 contains 12 residues. V was shortened by 6 bases and J by 9 bases, with 17 bases between the two germline ends. Germline loops: CDR1 SQVTM, CDR2 ANQGSEA. A further study also used this sample, focusing on yellow fever vaccine responses in identical twins.

This sequence originates from a woman younger than 30 in good health. The rearrangement uses TRBV29-1 and TRBJ2-5; no clear D gene. The material sequenced was memory (CD45RO+) T cells sorted from blood. The CDR3 bases are TGCAGCGTCAAGGGTAGTCTCCTGGCCCAGTACTTC. Residues: CSVKGSLLAQYF.